This paragraph reports one T cell receptor beta chain. The target antigen is unknown. This sample was included in a study of graft-versus-host responses after intestinal transplantation. Germline values: CDR1 SGHAT, CDR2 FQNNGV. V lost 5 bases and J lost 3; bases outside the gene matches: 7. The CDR3 sequence is 14 residues long. Study conclusions and caveats: Among recipient marrow samples, GvH clones were found; some appeared first in ileum or blood.

The repertoire was sequenced with immunoSEQ multiplex PCR; TCRdb's copy has only in-frame clones and lacks some. The sample consists of around 36,000 clones, about 96% of them appearing once. The TCR originated in a human donor who was the organ donor for an intestinal transplant. The sequencing here drew on unstimulated CD8+ T cells sorted from spleen or lymph node cells, taken before transplant. The chain links TRBV11-2 to TRBJ2-7, with 7 bases lining up with TRBD1. CDR3 nucleotides: TGTGCCAGCAGCCCGTACCGACAGGGCTACGAGCAGTACTTC. Translating gives CASSPYRQGYEQYF.